Listed here are 22 T cell receptor beta chains from one sample, sequenced in a study of tumor-infiltrating lymphocytes in localized non-small cell lung cancer. Only in-frame clones appear in the TCRdb table, and some are missing; sequencing was by immunoSEQ multiplex PCR. The sample gives around 10,000 clones, 60% of which show up once; approximately 10% is in the top ten. The sequencing input was uninvolved lung tissue not adjacent to the tumor. All receptors derive from a human donor with non-small cell lung cancer.

V and J are TRBV5-8 and TRBJ1-2; maybe TRBD1 (6 bases). V lost 7 bases to trimming and J lost 4 bases, with 14 bases between them. Germline V gene data show CDR1 as SGHTS and CDR2 as YDEGEE. The CDR3 contains 13 residues. Here the CDR3 DNA reads TGTGCCAGCGCCCCGGGACATCGCTATGGCTACACCTTC. It specifies CASAPGHRYGYTF.

This sequence joins TRBV2 and TRBJ2-3; D may be TRBD2 (6 bases). Germline V gene lookup returns CDR1 SNHLY and CDR2 FYNNEI. The V gene lost 3 bases and the J gene lost 1 base, with 14 bases spanning the gap. The CDR3 is 16 residues long. The CDR3: CASSEGGGRGTDTQYF. In DNA form, the CDR3 reads TGTGCCAGCAGTGAGGGGGGAGGCCGGGGCACAGATACGCAGTATTTT.

The V call is TRBV5-1, the J call TRBJ1-1; TRBD1 agrees at 8 bases. Looked up from germline, CDR1 is SGHRS and CDR2 is YFSETQ. The CDR3 runs 16 residues. Trimming removed 0 bases from V and 1 base from J; junction bases left unmatched: 5. CDR3 sequence (DNA): TGCGCCAGCAGCTTGGGAACCGGGACAGGGAACACTGAAGCTTTCTTT. Its protein product is CASSLGTGTGNTEAFF.

V is TRBV5-1 and J is TRBJ2-7, with 9 positions matching TRBD2. The CDR3 covers 13 residues. Per germline, CDR1 SGHRS and CDR2 YFSETQ. J gave up 5 bases and V 4 bases, and 4 bases lay outside the gene matches. Written as DNA, the CDR3 is TGCGCCAGCAGCATTAGCGGGGGTCACGAGCAGTACTTC. This gives the protein CASSISGGHEQYF.

The chain is built from TRBV6-6 and TRBJ1-2, with a tentative D call TRBD1 (5 bases). The germline V and J ends were trimmed by 2 bases and 6 bases, with 10 bases remaining between them. The CDR3 totals 13 residues. Germline V lookup: CDR1 MNHNY, CDR2 SVGAGI (reference sequence). The CDR3 reads CASSYGAGDGYTF. CDR3 sequence (DNA): TGTGCCAGCAGTTACGGGGCAGGAGATGGCTACACCTTC.

The chain recombines TRBV6-1 with TRBJ2-7; no definite D call. The germline V gene has CDR1 MNHNS and CDR2 SASEGT. V was clipped by 6 bases and J by 2 bases, with 11 bases between them. The CDR3 has 13 residues. CDR3 region: CASSLTDTYEQYF. CDR3 coding DNA: TGTGCCAGCAGCTTGACCGATACCTACGAGCAGTACTTC.

The CDR3 loop is CASSSRGNTEAFF. CDR3 bases: TGTGCCAGCAGCTCCAGGGGGAACACTGAAGCTTTCTTT. V gene TRBV11-2 combines with J gene TRBJ1-1, with TRBD1 as a possible D gene (6 bases). CDR1 is SGHAT and CDR2 is FQNNGV in the germline V gene. V dropped 4 bases and J dropped 1 base, with 7 bases sitting between them. This CDR3 contains 13 residues.

The genes are TRBV5-8 and TRBJ1-2; D is undetermined. This CDR3 is built from 14 residues. V gave up 0 bases and J gave up 3 bases, with 9 bases separating them. Germline V CDR1 and CDR2: SGHTS, YDEGEE. For the CDR3, the DNA is TGTGCCAGCAGCTTGGGTGCAACTCACTATGGCTACACCTTC. As protein: CASSLGATHYGYTF. The whole variable domain, filled in from reference TRBV5-8 and TRBJ1-2, reads EAGVTQSPTHLIKTRGQQATLRCSPISGHTSVYWYQQALGLGLQFLLWYDEGEERNRGNFPPRFSGRQFPNYSSELNVNALELEDSALYLCASSLGATHYGYTFGSGTRLTVV.

The V gene is TRBV27, the J gene TRBJ2-7; the match to TRBD1 covers 10 bases. CDR3 length equals 15 residues. CDR1 and CDR2 (germline): MNHEY, SMNVEV (reference sequence). Trimming took 5 bases from V and 4 from J; bases not matched to a gene: 8. This CDR3 is CASSQGQGVGYEQYF. The CDR3 DNA reads as TGTGCCAGCAGTCAAGGACAGGGGGTAGGTTACGAGCAGTACTTC.

This chain joins TRBV28 and TRBJ1-2; D not resolved. The CDR3 is 12 amino acids. CDR1 is MDHEN, CDR2 SYDVKM, per germline. The ends were cut back, 10 bases at V and 3 bases at J, with 12 bases in the middle. DNA of the CDR3: TGTGCCATCCTTGAACTTCACTATGGCTACACCTTC. This sequence encodes CAILELHYGYTF.

The rearrangement uses TRBV27 and TRBJ1-1; 8 positions agree with TRBD1. The V and J ends lost 6 bases and 5 bases, in that order; junction bases with no gene match: 14. The CDR3 is made up of 16 amino acids. Germline assignment: CDR1 MNHEY and CDR2 SMNVEV (reference sequence). DNA of the CDR3: TGTGCCAGCAGCCGTAGTCCCGGGACAGGTTTGACTGAAGCTTTCTTT. This codes for CASSRSPGTGLTEAFF.

This chain joins TRBV7-8 and TRBJ1-3; no firm D call. The CDR3 is 15 amino acids. V was clipped by 5 bases and J by 0 bases, with 11 bases between them. Germline V CDR1 and CDR2: SGHVS, FQNEAQ. The CDR3 DNA reads as TGTGCCAGCAGCCCGACGGCTAGCTCTGGAAACACCATATATTTT. This gives the protein CASSPTASSGNTIYF.

This clone has only a few counts. The chain has TRBV4-3 and TRBJ2-6; D gene ambiguous. The V and J ends lost 1 base and 4 bases respectively, with 14 bases between them. In germline, CDR1 is LGHNA, CDR2 YSLEER. This CDR3 spans 17 amino acids. The CDR3 nucleotides are TGCGCCAGCAGCCAAGGGGCCCTACCCTCCGGGGCCAACGTCCTGACTTTC. Its translation is CASSQGALPSGANVLTF.

This chain uses TRBV11-2 with TRBJ2-1; D gene unclear. The CDR3 is 15 residues long. CDR1 and CDR2 from the germline V gene are SGHAT and FQNNGV. V was trimmed by 1 base and J by 4 bases, leaving 11 bases between them. The CDR3: CASSLGEPSYNEQFF. CDR3 DNA sequence: TGTGCCAGCAGCTTAGGTGAACCGTCTTACAATGAGCAGTTCTTC.

Comment on this clone: One junction end does not reproduce the germline sequence, and a read error may be involved. The CDR3 DNA reads TGCGCCAGCAGCCAAGATGGGGACAGGTATTTT. It specifies CASSQDGDRYF. J is TRBJ1-1 and V is TRBV4-3, with TRBD1 identical over 8 bases. CDR1 and CDR2 from the germline V gene are LGHNA and YSLEER. CDR3 size: 11 residues.

This clone was found a few times. J is TRBJ2-7 and V is TRBV7-2; D may be TRBD1 (6 bases). V was shortened by 4 bases and J by 6 bases, with 13 bases between the two germline ends. Germline V gene data show CDR1 as SGHTA and CDR2 as FQGNSA. There are 13 residues in the CDR3. The CDR3 loop reads CASSSRGWGEQYF. Written as DNA, the CDR3 is TGTGCCAGCAGCTCCAGGGGTTGGGGCGAGCAGTACTTC.

This clone was observed a single time. The chain is built from TRBV25-1 and TRBJ2-5; weak D call: TRBD2 (7 bases). Trimming cost V 7 bases and J 4 bases, with 22 bases left between them. Germline V gives CDR1 MGHDK, CDR2 SYGVNS. This CDR3 has 16 amino acids. In DNA form, the CDR3 reads TGTGCCAGCACCAAGAGGGGAGGGGGGGCCAGAGAGACCCAGTACTTC. This translates into CASTKRGGGARETQYF.

The chain couples TRBV19 to TRBJ1-1; tentatively, D is TRBD1 (6 bases). V was pared by 7 bases and J by 0 bases, with 12 bases between. Looked up from germline, CDR1 is LNHDA and CDR2 is SQIVND (reference sequence). This CDR3 is built from 14 residues. The CDR3 nucleotides are TGTGCCAGTAATGAAGGGGGTATGAACACTGAAGCTTTCTTT. Translated, it gives CASNEGGMNTEAFF. The whole variable domain, filled in from reference TRBV19 and TRBJ1-1, reads DGGITQSPKYLFRKEGQNVTLSCEQNLNHDAMYWYRQDPGQGLRLIYYSQIVNDFQKGDIAEGYSVSREKKESFPLTVTSAQKNPTAFYLCASNEGGMNTEAFFGQGTRLTVV.

This chain connects TRBV5-1 to TRBJ2-3, with unresolved D. CDR3 length: 15 residues. Trimming took off 1 base at V and 2 bases at J, with 11 bases between the two ends. The V gene's germline CDR1 is SGHRS and CDR2 YFSETQ. CDR3 in DNA: TGCGCCAGCAGCTTGTCGGAGTCAGACACAGATACGCAGTATTTT. It encodes CASSLSESDTDTQYF.

The chain recombines TRBV29-1 with TRBJ1-2; D not certain. V was pared by 4 bases and J by 8 bases, with 11 bases between. CDR3 length: 11 residues. Germline V CDR1 and CDR2: SQVTM, ANQGSEA. The CDR3 nucleotides are TGCAGCGTTGCCGGAGCGGGGGGCTACACCTTC. The encoded protein is CSVAGAGGYTF.

This clone came up a few times. CDR3 loop: CASSVRPSGGKETQYF. DNA of the CDR3: TGTGCCAGCAGCGTGCGGCCTAGCGGGGGAAAAGAGACCCAGTACTTC. The chain is built from TRBV9 and TRBJ2-5; TRBD2 matches 10 bases. Germline V CDR1 and CDR2: SGDLS, YYNGEE. This CDR3 region has 16 residues. Trimming took 2 bases from V and 3 from J; bases not matched to a gene: 7.

The chain combines TRBV11-2 with TRBJ2-7, with 7 bases lining up with TRBD1. The junction had 9 bases not matched to a gene; V was cut back by 5 bases and J by 2 bases. CDR1 is SGHAT, CDR2 FQNNGV, per germline. CDR3 size: 15 residues. CDR3 bases: TGTGCCAGCAGCCCTAACAGGGGTCAGACCTACGAGCAGTACTTC. Encoded protein: CASSPNRGQTYEQYF.